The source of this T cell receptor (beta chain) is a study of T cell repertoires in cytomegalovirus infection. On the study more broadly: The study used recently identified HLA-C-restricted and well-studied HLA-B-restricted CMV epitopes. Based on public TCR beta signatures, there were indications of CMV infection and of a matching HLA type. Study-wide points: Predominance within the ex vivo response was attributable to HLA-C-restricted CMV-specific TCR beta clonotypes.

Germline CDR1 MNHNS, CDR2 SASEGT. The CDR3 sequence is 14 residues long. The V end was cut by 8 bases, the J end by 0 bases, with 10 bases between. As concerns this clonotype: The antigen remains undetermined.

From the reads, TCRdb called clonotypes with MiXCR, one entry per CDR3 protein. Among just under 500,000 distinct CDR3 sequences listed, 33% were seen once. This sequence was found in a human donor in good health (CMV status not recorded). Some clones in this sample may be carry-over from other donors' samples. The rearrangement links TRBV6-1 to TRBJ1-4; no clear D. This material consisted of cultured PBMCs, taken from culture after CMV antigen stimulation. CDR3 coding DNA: TGTGCCAGCGGCTATGATCCAACTAATGAAAAACTGTTTTTT. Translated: CASGYDPTNEKLFF.